This T cell receptor beta chain was identified during a study of shared clonotypes between healthy human individuals. Researchers ran the assay at a deep level. Original processing notes: Filtering of immunoSEQ junctional sequences could not match full-length read filtering. Sequencing was performed with immunoSEQ multiplex PCR; in TCRdb, only in-frame clones are kept and a portion is missing. V, J and clone size are those of that table, while D and trimming were read from the DNA. There are some 2 million clones in the sample; roughly 95% occur only once, and around 1.1% lies in the top ten. The V gene's germline CDR1 is SGHVS and CDR2 FQNEAQ. CDR3 length: 13 amino acids. Naive CD8 cells comprised CD45RO-negative, CCR7-positively selected cells, excluding terminally differentiated effector memory CD45RA+ cells. This clone was seen only once.

The sample taken for sequencing was naive CD8+ T cells sorted from blood. This chain connects TRBV7-8 to TRBJ2-2, with D maybe TRBD1 (5 bases). The TCR sequence derives from a young man in good health. The CDR3 DNA reads TGTGTGGCAGGGCCTTTTGGGACCGGGGAGCTGTTTTTT. Translating gives CVAGPFGTGELFF.